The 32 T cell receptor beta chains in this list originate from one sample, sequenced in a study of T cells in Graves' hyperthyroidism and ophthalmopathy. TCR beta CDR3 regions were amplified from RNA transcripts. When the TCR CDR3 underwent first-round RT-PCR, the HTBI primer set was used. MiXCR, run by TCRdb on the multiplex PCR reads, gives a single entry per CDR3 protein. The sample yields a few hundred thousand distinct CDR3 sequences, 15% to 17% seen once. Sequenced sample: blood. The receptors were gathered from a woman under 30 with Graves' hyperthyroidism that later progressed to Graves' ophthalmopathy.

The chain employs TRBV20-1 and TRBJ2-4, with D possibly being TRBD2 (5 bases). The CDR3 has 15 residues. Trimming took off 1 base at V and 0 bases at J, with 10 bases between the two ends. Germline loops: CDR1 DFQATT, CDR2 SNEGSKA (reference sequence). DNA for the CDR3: TGCAGTGCTAGAGTCGAGGACTTAGCCAAAAACATTCAGTACTTC. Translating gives CSARVEDLAKNIQYF.

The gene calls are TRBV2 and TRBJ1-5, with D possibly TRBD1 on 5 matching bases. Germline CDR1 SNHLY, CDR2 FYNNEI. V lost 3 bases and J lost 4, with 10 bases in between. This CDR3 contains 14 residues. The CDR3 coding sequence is TGTGCCAGCAGTGAGCCGGGGCTAAATCAGCCCCAGCATTTT. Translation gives CASSEPGLNQPQHF.

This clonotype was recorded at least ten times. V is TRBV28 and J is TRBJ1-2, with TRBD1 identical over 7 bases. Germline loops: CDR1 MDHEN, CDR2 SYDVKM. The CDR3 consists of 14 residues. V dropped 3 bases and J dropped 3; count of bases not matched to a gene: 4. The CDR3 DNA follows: TGTGCCAGCAGTTTTCCGGGACAGTACTATGGCTACACCTTC. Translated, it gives CASSFPGQYYGYTF.

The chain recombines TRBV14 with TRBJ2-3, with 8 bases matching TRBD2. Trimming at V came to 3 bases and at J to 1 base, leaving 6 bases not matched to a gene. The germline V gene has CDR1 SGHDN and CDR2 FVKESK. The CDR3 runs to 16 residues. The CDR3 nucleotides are TGTGCCAGCAGCCATCAAGCGGGAGTCGGCACAGATACGCAGTATTTT. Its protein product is CASSHQAGVGTDTQYF.

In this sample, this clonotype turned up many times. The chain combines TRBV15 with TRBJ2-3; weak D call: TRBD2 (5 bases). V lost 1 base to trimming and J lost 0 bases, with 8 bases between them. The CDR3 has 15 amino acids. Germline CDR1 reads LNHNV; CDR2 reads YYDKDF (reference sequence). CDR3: CATSRALASTDTQYF. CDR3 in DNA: TGTGCCACCAGCAGAGCCTTAGCGAGCACAGATACGCAGTATTTT.

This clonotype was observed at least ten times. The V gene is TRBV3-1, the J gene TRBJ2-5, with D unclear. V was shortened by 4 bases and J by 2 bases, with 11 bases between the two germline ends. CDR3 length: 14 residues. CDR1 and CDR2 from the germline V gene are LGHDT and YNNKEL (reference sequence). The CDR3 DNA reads TGTGCCAGCAGCCTCGGGTCAGTACAAGAGACCCAGTACTTC. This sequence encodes CASSLGSVQETQYF.

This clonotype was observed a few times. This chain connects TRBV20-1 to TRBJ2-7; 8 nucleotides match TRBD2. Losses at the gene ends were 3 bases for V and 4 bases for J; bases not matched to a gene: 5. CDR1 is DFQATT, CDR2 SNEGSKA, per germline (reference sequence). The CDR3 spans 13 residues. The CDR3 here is CSASSGEPYEQYF. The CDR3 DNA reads TGCAGTGCTAGTAGCGGGGAACCTTACGAGCAGTACTTC.

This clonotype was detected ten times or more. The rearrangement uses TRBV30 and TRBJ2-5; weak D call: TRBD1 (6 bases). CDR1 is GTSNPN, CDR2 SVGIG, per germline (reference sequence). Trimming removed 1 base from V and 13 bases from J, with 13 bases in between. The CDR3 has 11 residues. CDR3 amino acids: CAWSDRDKSYF. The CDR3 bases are TGTGCCTGGAGTGACCGGGACAAGTCGTACTTC.

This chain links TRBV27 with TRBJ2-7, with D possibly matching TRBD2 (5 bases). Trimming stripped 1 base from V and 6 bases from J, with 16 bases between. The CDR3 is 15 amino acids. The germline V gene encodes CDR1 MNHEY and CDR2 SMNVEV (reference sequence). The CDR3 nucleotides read TGTGCCAGCAGTTTATTGAGCGGCTTCCCTTCCGAGCAGTACTTC. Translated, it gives CASSLLSGFPSEQYF.

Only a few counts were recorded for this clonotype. Here the CDR3 reads CASSFTTGGPTGGELFF. CDR3 coding DNA: TGTGCCAGCAGCTTTACGACGGGAGGGCCAACAGGCGGGGAGCTGTTTTTT. The chain is built from TRBV5-6 and TRBJ2-2; 8 bases agree with TRBD2. Germline CDR1 SGHDT, CDR2 YYEEEE. CDR3 length equals 17 residues. Losses at the gene ends were 2 bases for V and 7 bases for J; bases not matched to a gene: 13.

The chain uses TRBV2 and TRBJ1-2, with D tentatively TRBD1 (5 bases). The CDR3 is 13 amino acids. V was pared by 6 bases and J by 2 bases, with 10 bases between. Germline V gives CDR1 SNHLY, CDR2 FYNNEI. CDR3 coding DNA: TGTGCCAGCAGCGCCAGGGAAAACTATGGCTACACCTTC. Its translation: CASSARENYGYTF. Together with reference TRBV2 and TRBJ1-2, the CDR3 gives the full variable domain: EPEVTQTPSHQVTQMGQEVILRCVPISNHLYFYWYRQILGQKVEFLVSFYNNEISEKSEIFDDQFSVERPDGSNFTLKIRSTKLEDSAMYFCASSARENYGYTFGSGTRLTVV.

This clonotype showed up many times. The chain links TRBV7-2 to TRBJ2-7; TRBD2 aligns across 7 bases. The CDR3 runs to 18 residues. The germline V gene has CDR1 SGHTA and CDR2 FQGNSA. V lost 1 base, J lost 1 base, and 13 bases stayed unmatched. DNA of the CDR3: TGTGCCAGCAGCTTAGTCGTCTTGGCGGGAGTCGGTTCCTACGAGCAGTACTTC. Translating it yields CASSLVVLAGVGSYEQYF.

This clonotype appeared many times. The CDR3 coding sequence is TGCAGTGCTAGAGAAACAGAGGGGAACTACGAGCAGTACTTC. This gives the protein CSARETEGNYEQYF. The chain carries TRBV20-1 and TRBJ2-7; perhaps D is TRBD1 or TRBD2 (5 bases each). Germline assignment: CDR1 DFQATT and CDR2 SNEGSKA (reference sequence). This CDR3 has 14 residues. V lost 0 bases to trimming and J lost 3 bases, with 12 bases between them.

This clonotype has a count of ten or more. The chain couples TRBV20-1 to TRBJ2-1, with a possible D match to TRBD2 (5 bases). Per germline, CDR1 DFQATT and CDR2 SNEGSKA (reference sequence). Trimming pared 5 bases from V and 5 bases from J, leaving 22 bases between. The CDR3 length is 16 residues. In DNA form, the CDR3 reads TGCAGTGCTTTCGGGTTTGGAGGTAGTGGCGACAATGAGCAGTTCTTC. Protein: CSAFGFGGSGDNEQFF.

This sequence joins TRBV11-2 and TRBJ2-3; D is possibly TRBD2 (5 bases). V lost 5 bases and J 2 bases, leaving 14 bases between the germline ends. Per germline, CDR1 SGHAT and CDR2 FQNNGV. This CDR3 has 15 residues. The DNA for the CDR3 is TGTGCCAGCAGCCAAGTCGGGATTTTCACAGATACGCAGTATTTT. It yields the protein CASSQVGIFTDTQYF.

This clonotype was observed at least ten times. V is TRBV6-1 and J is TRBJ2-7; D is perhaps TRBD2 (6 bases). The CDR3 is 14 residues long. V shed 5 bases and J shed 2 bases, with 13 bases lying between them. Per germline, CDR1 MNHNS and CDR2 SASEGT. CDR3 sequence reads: CASSSFGSTYEQYF. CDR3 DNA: TGTGCCAGCAGTTCCTTCGGGAGCACCTACGAGCAGTACTTC.

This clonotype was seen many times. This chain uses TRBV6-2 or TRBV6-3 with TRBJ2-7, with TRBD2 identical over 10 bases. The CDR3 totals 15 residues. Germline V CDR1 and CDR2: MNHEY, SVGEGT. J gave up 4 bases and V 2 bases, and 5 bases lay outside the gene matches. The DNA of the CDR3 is TGTGCCAGCAGTTACAGCCTAGCGGGAGTGTACGAGCAGTACTTC. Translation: CASSYSLAGVYEQYF.

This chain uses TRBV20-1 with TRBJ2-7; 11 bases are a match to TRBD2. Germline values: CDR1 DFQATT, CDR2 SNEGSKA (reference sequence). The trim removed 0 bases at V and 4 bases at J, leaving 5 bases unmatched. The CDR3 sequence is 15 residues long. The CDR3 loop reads CSARDGLAGGYEQYF. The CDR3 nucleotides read TGCAGTGCTAGAGATGGACTAGCGGGTGGATACGAGCAGTACTTC.

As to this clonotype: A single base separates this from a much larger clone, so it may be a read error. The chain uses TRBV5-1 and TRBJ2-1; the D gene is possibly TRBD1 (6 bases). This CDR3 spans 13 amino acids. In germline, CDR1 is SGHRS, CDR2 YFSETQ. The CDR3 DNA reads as TGCGCCGGCAGGGACAACTCTCACAATGAGCAGTTCTTC. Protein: CAGRDNSHNEQFF.

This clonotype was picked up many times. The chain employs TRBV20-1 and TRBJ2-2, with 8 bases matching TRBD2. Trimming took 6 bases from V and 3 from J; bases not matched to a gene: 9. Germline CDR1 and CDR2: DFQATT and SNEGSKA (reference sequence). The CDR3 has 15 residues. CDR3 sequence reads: CSASRGLVDTGELFF. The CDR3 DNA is TGCAGTGCGTCGCGGGGACTAGTTGACACCGGGGAGCTGTTTTTT.

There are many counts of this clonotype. The CDR3 nucleotides are TGTGCCAGCAGGATGACCCCGCCTGGCGGCTACACCTTC. Translated, it gives CASRMTPPGGYTF. V gene TRBV2 combines with J gene TRBJ1-2; D call uncertain. CDR3 length equals 13 residues. V lost 6 bases, J lost 8 bases, and 16 bases lay in between. Germline V lookup: CDR1 SNHLY, CDR2 FYNNEI.

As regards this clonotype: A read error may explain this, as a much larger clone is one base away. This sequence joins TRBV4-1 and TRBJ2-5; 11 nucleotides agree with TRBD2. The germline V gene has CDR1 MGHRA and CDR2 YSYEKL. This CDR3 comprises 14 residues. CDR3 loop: CASTLAGGKDTQYF. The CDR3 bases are TGCGCCAGCACCCTAGCGGGAGGAAAAGATACCCAGTACTTC.

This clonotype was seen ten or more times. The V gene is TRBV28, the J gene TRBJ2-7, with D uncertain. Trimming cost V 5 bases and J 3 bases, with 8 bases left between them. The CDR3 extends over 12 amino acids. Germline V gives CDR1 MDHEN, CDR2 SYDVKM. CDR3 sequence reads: CASSDGFYEQYF. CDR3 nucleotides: TGTGCCAGCAGTGACGGGTTCTACGAGCAGTACTTC. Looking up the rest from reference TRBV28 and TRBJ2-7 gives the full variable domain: DVKVTQSSRYLVKRTGEKVFLECVQDMDHENMFWYRQDPGLGLRLIYFSYDVKMKEKGDIPEGYSVSREKKERFSLILESASTNQTSMYLCASSDGFYEQYFGPGTRLTVT.

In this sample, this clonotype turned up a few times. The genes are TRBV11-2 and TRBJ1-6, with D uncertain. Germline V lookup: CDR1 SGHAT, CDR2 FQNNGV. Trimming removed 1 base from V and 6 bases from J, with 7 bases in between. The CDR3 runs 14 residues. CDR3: CASSLAEGNSPLHF. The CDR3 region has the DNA TGTGCCAGCAGCTTAGCGGAGGGTAATTCACCCCTCCACTTT.

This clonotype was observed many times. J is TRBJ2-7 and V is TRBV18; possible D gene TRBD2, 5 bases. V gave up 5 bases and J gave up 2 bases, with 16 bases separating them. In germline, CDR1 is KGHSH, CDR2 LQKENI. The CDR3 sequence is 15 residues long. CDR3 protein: CASSIEGVEPYEQYF. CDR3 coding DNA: TGTGCCAGCTCAATAGAGGGAGTTGAGCCCTACGAGCAGTACTTC.

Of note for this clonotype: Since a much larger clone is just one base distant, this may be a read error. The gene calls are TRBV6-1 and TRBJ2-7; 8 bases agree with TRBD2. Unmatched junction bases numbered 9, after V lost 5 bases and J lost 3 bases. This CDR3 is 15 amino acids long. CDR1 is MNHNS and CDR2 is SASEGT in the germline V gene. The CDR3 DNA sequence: TGTGCCAGCAGTCATTCAGCTAGCGGGTTCTACGAGCAGTACTTC. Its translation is CASSHSASGFYEQYF.

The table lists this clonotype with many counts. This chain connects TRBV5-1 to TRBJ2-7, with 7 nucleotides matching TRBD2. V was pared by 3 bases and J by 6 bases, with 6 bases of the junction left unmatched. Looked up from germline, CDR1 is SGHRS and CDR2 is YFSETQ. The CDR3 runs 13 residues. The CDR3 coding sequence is TGCGCCAGCAGCTGGACTAGGGGAGCCGAGCAGTACTTC. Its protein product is CASSWTRGAEQYF.

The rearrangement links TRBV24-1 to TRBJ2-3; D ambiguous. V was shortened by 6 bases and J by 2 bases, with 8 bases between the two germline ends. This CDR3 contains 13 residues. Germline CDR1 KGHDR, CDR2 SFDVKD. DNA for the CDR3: TGTGCCACCAGTCGAGGAGTCACAGATACGCAGTATTTT. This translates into CATSRGVTDTQYF.

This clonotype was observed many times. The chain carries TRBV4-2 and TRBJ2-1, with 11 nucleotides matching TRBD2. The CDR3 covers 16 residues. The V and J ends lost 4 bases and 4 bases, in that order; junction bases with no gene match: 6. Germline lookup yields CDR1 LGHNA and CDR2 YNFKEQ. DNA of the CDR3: TGTGCCAGCAGCCTCATCACTAGCGGGGGTTACAATGAGCAGTTCTTC. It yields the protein CASSLITSGGYNEQFF.

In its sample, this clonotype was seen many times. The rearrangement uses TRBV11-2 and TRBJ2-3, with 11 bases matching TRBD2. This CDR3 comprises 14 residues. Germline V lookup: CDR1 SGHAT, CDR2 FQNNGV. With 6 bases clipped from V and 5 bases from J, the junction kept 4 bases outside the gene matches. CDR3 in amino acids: CASRPGLAGDTQYF. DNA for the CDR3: TGTGCCAGCAGACCAGGACTAGCGGGAGATACGCAGTATTTT. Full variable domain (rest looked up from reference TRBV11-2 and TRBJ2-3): EAGVAQSPRYKIIEKRQSVAFWCNPISGHATLYWYQQILGQGPKLLIQFQNNGVVDDSQLPKDRFSAERLKGVDSTLKIQPAKLEDSAVYLCASRPGLAGDTQYFGPGTRLTVL.

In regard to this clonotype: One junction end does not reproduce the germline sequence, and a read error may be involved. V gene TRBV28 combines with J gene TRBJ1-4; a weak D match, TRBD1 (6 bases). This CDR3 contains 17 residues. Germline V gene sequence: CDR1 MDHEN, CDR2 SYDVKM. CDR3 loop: CAGSFGPGGKGGEKLFF. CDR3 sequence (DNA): TGTGCCGGCAGTTTCGGCCCCGGGGGCAAGGGGGGGGAAAAACTGTTTTTT.

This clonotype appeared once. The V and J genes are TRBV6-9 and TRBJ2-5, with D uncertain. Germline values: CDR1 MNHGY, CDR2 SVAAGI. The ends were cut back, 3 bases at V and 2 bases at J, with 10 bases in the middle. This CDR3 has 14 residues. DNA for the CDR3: TGTGCCAGCAGTTACAAAACAGAACAAGAGACCCAGTACTTC. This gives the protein CASSYKTEQETQYF.